This TCR beta chain was recovered during a study of cytomegalovirus exposure and HLA in healthy donors. Study context: Among the approximately 400 donors who were genotyped, about 86% fell in the genetic ancestry cluster that is associated with self-reported Caucasian donors. Findings of the study overall: According to the study, roughly 160 TCR beta chains were cytomegalovirus-associated. Most TCR sequences showed up rarely, but some public TCRs showed up in many donors. In an earlier analysis, productive rearrangement rates for most beta V segments clustered near 87% or 30%.

Losses at the gene ends were 5 bases for V and 5 bases for J; bases not matched to a gene: 5. This CDR3 comprises 14 residues. The germline V gene encodes CDR1 SGHRS and CDR2 YFSETQ. The PCR employed 60 Vbeta primers together with 13 Jbeta primers. The table came from immunoSEQ multiplex PCR; TCRdb's copy has only in-frame clones and leaves some out. The repertoire holds roughly 190,000 clones, with approximately 85% as singletons. Of note for this clone: Its antigen remains unidentified.

The chain uses TRBV5-1 and TRBJ2-2; 8 positions agree with TRBD1. Sequencing was performed on PBMCs. The receptor was isolated from a girl aged 5 to 17 in good health and CMV-seropositive. The CDR3 DNA reads TGCGCCAGCAGGCCCAGGGGGCATACCGGGGAGCTGTTTTTT. Translated, it gives CASRPRGHTGELFF.